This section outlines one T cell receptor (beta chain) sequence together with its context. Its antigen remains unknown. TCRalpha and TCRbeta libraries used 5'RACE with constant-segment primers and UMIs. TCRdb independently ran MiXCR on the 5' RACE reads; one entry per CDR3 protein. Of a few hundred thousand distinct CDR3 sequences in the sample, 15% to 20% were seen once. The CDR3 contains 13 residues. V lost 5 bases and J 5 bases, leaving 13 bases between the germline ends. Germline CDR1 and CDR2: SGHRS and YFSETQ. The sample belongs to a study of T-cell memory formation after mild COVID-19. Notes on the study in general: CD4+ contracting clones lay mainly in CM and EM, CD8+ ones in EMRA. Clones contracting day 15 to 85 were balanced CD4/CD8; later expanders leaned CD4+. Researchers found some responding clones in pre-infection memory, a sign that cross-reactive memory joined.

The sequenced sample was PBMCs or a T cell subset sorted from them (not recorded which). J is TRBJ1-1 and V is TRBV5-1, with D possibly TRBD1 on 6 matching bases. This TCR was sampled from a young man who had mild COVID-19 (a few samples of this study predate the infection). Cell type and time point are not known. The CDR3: CASRPTGRTEAFF. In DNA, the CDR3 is TGCGCCAGCAGGCCCACAGGGCGAACTGAAGCTTTCTTT.